This T cell receptor beta chain was captured in a study of monozygotic twins with inflammatory bowel disease. Regarding the study as a whole: The co-twins with IBD showed lower TCRbeta diversity (inverse Simpson) than their healthy siblings.

Germline V gene sequence: CDR1 SGDLS, CDR2 YYNGEE. This CDR3 is built from 15 residues. As for this clonotype: Its specificity is unknown.

TCRdb reprocessed the 5' RACE reads and reports one entry per CDR3 protein, with no DNA. Its table records some 190,000 distinct CDR3 sequences. The chain has TRBV9 and TRBJ1-1; TCRdb indicates TRBD1, and absent DNA this call remains unverified. Sequencing input: blood. This clonotype was obtained from a human donor with ulcerative colitis or Crohn's disease, or a healthy co-twin of an affected twin (not recorded which). CDR3 residues: CASSVGGLGGTEAFF. Based on the CDR3 plus reference TRBV9 and TRBJ1-1, the full variable domain is DSGVTQTPKHLITATGQRVTLRCSPRSGDLSVYWYQQSLDQGLQFLIQYYNGEERAKGNILERFSAQQFPDLHSELNLSSLELGDSALYFCASSVGGLGGTEAFFGQGTRLTVV.